This is a list of T cell receptor beta chains from one sample in a study of blood T cell repertoires in COVID-19. Sequencing used immunoSEQ multiplex PCR; TCRdb keeps in-frame clones, though not all of them. This table has about 180,000 clones, 75% to 90% appearing once. The material sequenced was PBMCs or T cells enriched from blood (not recorded which). The receptors were gathered from a woman aged 40 to 50 with acute COVID-19. Both conserved end residues are part of each CDR3.

v_gene	j_gene	CDR3aa
TRBV7-9	TRBJ1-4	CASTDRATNEKLFF
TRBV4-1	TRBJ2-3	CASSQGILLAASTDTQYF
TRBV27	TRBJ1-6	CASSPQGAYSPLHF
TRBV13	TRBJ2-1	CASSTGPPEGQFF
TRBV6-5	TRBJ1-6	CASGLLDSPLHF
TRBV5-4	TRBJ2-7	CASREGTSGTYEQYF
TRBV4-1	TRBJ2-2	CASSLTLVNTGELFF
TRBV28	TRBJ2-7	CASSVNRGPASYEQYF
TRBV6-5	TRBJ1-1	CASSYRDSPRAFF
TRBV4-1	TRBJ2-1	CASSQPGTSGNEQFF
TRBV28	TRBJ1-2	CASRGVAVYGYTF
TRBV3-1/TRBV3-2	TRBJ2-1	CASRSTGTSYNEQFF
TRBV6-5	TRBJ1-1	CASSYTTGGLDTEAFF
TRBV5-1	TRBJ1-3	CASSYRGRDSGNTIYF
TRBV4-2	TRBJ2-2	CASSHDHRVTGELFF
TRBV24-1	TRBJ1-4	CATSDSGQGTNEKLFF